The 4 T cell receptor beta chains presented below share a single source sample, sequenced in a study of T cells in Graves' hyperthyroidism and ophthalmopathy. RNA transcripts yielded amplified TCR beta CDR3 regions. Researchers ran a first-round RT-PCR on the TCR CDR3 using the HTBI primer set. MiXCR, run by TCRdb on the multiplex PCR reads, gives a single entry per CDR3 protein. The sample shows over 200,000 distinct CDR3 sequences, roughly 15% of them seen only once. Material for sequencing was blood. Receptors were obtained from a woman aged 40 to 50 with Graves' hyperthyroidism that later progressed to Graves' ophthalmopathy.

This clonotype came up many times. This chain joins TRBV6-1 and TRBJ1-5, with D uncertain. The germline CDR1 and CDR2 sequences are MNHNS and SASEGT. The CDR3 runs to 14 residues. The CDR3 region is CATAGRVRNQPQHF. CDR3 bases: TGTGCAACGGCGGGGAGGGTTCGCAATCAGCCCCAGCATTTT.

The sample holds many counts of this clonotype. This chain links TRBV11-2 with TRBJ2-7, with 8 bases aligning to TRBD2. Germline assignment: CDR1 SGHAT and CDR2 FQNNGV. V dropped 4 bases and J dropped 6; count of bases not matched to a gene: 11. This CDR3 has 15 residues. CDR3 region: CASSSPEREPCEQYF. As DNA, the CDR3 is TGTGCCAGCAGCTCCCCTGAGCGGGAGCCGTGCGAGCAGTACTTC.

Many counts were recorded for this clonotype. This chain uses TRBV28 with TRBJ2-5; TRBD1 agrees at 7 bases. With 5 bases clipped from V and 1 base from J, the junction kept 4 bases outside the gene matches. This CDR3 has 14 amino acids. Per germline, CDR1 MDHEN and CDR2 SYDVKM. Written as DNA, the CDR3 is TGTGCCAGCAGTCCCTACAGGGGCCAAGAGACCCAGTACTTC. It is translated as CASSPYRGQETQYF. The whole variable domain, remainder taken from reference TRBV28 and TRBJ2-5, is DVKVTQSSRYLVKRTGEKVFLECVQDMDHENMFWYRQDPGLGLRLIYFSYDVKMKEKGDIPEGYSVSREKKERFSLILESASTNQTSMYLCASSPYRGQETQYFGPGTRLLVL.

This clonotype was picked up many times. DNA of the CDR3: TGTGCCAGCAGCCCACACTCCGGGACCATCTACGAGCAGTACTTC. It codes for CASSPHSGTIYEQYF. This chain connects TRBV3-1 to TRBJ2-7, with D perhaps assigned TRBD1 or TRBD2 (5 bases each). V lost 4 bases and J 3 bases, leaving 16 bases between the germline ends. Germline assignment: CDR1 LGHDT and CDR2 YNNKEL (reference sequence). The CDR3 contains 15 residues.